The clone carrying this T cell receptor beta chain was counted between two and nine times. TCRdb reprocessed the RT-PCR reads via MiXCR and lists one record per CDR3 protein. The sample holds hundreds of thousands of distinct CDR3 sequences; about 14% are singletons and the top ten take around 7.3%. The sample comes from a study of response to subunit inactivated influenza vaccine. The germline V gene has CDR1 MGHRA and CDR2 YSYEKL. The CDR3 sequence is 15 residues long. Trimming took 5 bases from V and 4 from J; bases not matched to a gene: 9. The receptor's source is a middle-aged man who received an inactivated influenza vaccine. The specimen was PBMCs from blood, collected less than 15 days before vaccination. The rearrangement joins TRBV4-1 to TRBJ2-3, with TRBD2 identical over 7 bases. CDR3 region: CASSTSGVNPDTQYF. CDR3 bases: TGCGCCAGCAGCACAAGCGGGGTTAACCCAGATACGCAGTATTTT.